The 23 T cell receptor beta chains reported below all come from one sample, sequenced in a study of OX40 agonist ivuxolimab in advanced cancers. TCRdb's copy holds only in-frame clones and misses some; the assay was immunoSEQ multiplex PCR. This sample has 60,000 to 85,000 clones, with approximately 92% found just once. The source material was CD4+ or CD8+ T cells sorted from blood, sampled in a trial of the OX40 agonist ivuxolimab. The receptors here all came from an adult with an advanced solid tumor such as melanoma, head and neck, liver or kidney cancer.

V is TRBV7-9 and J is TRBJ2-3; maybe TRBD2 (5 bases). Trimming left V 6 bases short and J 3 bases short, with 19 bases between. The CDR3 runs 16 residues. The germline CDR1 and CDR2 sequences are SEHNR and FQNEAQ (reference sequence). The CDR3 region is CASSPLRGLGTDTQYF. CDR3 DNA sequence: TGTGCCAGCAGTCCGTTGAGAGGGCTTGGTACAGATACGCAGTATTTT.

The V gene is TRBV6-1, the J gene TRBJ2-7; a possible D gene is TRBD2 (7 bases). Germline V lookup: CDR1 MNHNS, CDR2 SASEGT. With 2 bases removed from V and 3 bases from J, the gap between germline ends came to 11 bases. This CDR3 spans 14 amino acids. The CDR3 region is CASSELRGGYEQYF. CDR3 coding DNA: TGTGCCAGCAGTGAATTGAGGGGGGGCTACGAGCAGTACTTC.

J is TRBJ1-2 and V is TRBV4-1; 8 bases are shared with TRBD1. V was pared by 3 bases and J by 9 bases, with 12 bases of the junction left unmatched. Germline values: CDR1 MGHRA, CDR2 YSYEKL. The CDR3 is made up of 15 amino acids. CDR3 amino acids: CASSHPIQGVESYTF. The CDR3 DNA reads as TGCGCCAGCAGCCACCCCATACAGGGGGTGGAGAGCTACACCTTC.

The chain's CDR3 is CASSLEGQPRRNTEAFF. CDR3 nucleotides: TGTGCCAGCAGCTTAGAGGGACAGCCGCGAAGGAACACTGAAGCTTTCTTT. This chain joins TRBV7-8 and TRBJ1-1; 7 bases line up with TRBD1. Trimming at V came to 1 base and at J to 1 base, leaving 9 bases not matched to a gene. Germline V gene data show CDR1 as SGHVS and CDR2 as FQNEAQ. CDR3 length: 17 residues.

The V call is TRBV29-1, the J call TRBJ2-7; weak D call: TRBD1 (6 bases). Trimming shortened V by 3 bases and J by 1 base, and 16 bases separated the two germline ends. Germline CDR1 and CDR2: SQVTM and ANQGSEA. The CDR3 length is 15 residues. The CDR3 loop is CSVDNWTEGSYEQYF. The CDR3 bases are TGCAGCGTTGATAATTGGACAGAGGGTTCCTACGAGCAGTACTTC.

The rearrangement joins TRBV11-2 to TRBJ1-1; D remains unclear. V was shortened by 1 base and J by 1 base, with 4 bases between the two germline ends. This CDR3 has 13 residues. CDR1 and CDR2 (germline): SGHAT, FQNNGV. The CDR3 here is CASSLGPNTEAFF. Written as DNA, the CDR3 is TGTGCCAGCAGCTTAGGACCGAACACTGAAGCTTTCTTT.

Concerning this clone itself: Relative to the germline gene, one junction end is altered; a read error may explain this. The gene calls are TRBV11-1 and TRBJ2-5, with D possibly TRBD2 on 6 matching bases. The CDR3 runs to 12 residues. The germline V gene has CDR1 SGHAT and CDR2 FQDESV (reference sequence). CDR3 DNA: TGTACCAGCAGCTTGACTAGTGAGACCCAGTACTTC. Translated, it gives CTSSLTSETQYF. Using reference TRBV11-1 and TRBJ2-5 for the parts outside the CDR3, the full variable domain is EAEVAQSPRYKITEKSQAVAFWCDPISGHATLYWYRQILGQGPELLVQFQDESVVDDSQLPKDRFSAERLKGVDSTLKIQPAELGDSAMYLCTSSLTSETQYFGPGTRLLVL.

The rearrangement uses TRBV6-6 and TRBJ2-7, with a tentative D call TRBD1 (5 bases). The CDR3 is 16 residues long. CDR1 MNHNY and CDR2 SVGAGI come from the germline V gene (reference sequence). Trimming pared 0 bases from V and 0 bases from J, leaving 12 bases between. The CDR3 DNA is TGTGCCAGCAGTTACTCAGGGGCGGCGAGCTCCTACGAGCAGTACTTC. Its translation: CASSYSGAASSYEQYF.

V usage is TRBV6-6 and J usage is TRBJ1-2; D is ambiguous. Per the germline V gene, CDR1 is MNHNY and CDR2 is SVGAGI (reference sequence). The CDR3 runs to 14 residues. V was clipped by 4 bases and J by 2 bases, with 11 bases between them. The CDR3 DNA is TGTGCCAGCAGTTCTGGGGAAGGGAACTATGGCTACACCTTC. Translation: CASSSGEGNYGYTF.

V usage is TRBV29-1 and J usage is TRBJ1-5, with a tentative D call TRBD1 (6 bases). Germline values: CDR1 SQVTM, CDR2 ANQGSEA. The CDR3 extends over 15 amino acids. The ends were cut back, 4 bases at V and 0 bases at J, with 13 bases in the middle. CDR3 residues: CSVGQGQDSNQPQHF. The CDR3 DNA reads TGCAGCGTTGGGCAGGGGCAAGATAGCAATCAGCCCCAGCATTTT.

The chain uses TRBV5-1 and TRBJ1-4, with 7 bases matching TRBD1. CDR1 and CDR2 from the germline V gene are SGHRS and YFSETQ. The junction had 8 bases not matched to a gene; V was cut back by 5 bases and J by 4 bases. The CDR3 consists of 15 residues. The CDR3 is CASRTQGVGNEKLFF. CDR3 in DNA: TGCGCCAGCAGAACGCAGGGGGTTGGTAATGAAAAACTGTTTTTT.

The chain carries TRBV29-1 and TRBJ2-3; possible D gene TRBD1, 5 bases. V lost 7 bases and J lost 0, with 8 bases in between. This CDR3 region has 12 residues. Germline V gene data show CDR1 as SQVTM and CDR2 as ANQGSEA. CDR3 residues: CSGTPSTDTQYF. The CDR3 region has the DNA TGCAGCGGGACACCTAGCACAGATACGCAGTATTTT.

The chain carries TRBV7-9 and TRBJ1-2; 7 nucleotides match TRBD1. The junction had 4 bases not matched to a gene; V was cut back by 1 base and J by 2 bases. Germline loops: CDR1 SEHNR, CDR2 FQNEAQ (reference sequence). This CDR3 is 15 amino acids long. CDR3 loop: CASSLGRQGNYGYTF. The CDR3 nucleotides read TGTGCCAGCAGCTTAGGGAGACAGGGAAACTATGGCTACACCTTC.

This chain uses TRBV27 with TRBJ2-7, with no clear D. CDR1 and CDR2 from the germline V gene are MNHEY and SMNVEV (reference sequence). The V and J ends lost 3 bases and 3 bases respectively, with 9 bases between them. This CDR3 is built from 13 residues. CDR3: CASSFGQHYEQYF. In DNA form, the CDR3 reads TGTGCCAGCAGTTTTGGGCAACACTACGAGCAGTACTTC.

V and J are TRBV9 and TRBJ2-2; a weak D match, TRBD1 (5 bases). From germline, CDR1 is SGDLS and CDR2 YYNGEE. Between the trimmed V and J ends, which lost 0 bases and 0 bases, there was a span of 12 bases. The CDR3 sequence is 17 residues long. The CDR3, as DNA: TGTGCCAGCAGCGTAGCTAAAGGGGTAGCGAACACCGGGGAGCTGTTTTTT. This gives the protein CASSVAKGVANTGELFF.

The chain uses TRBV7-9 and TRBJ1-2; D possibly corresponds to TRBD1 (5 bases). Trimming shortened V by 6 bases and J by 4 bases, and 12 bases separated the two germline ends. This CDR3 is 13 amino acids long. Germline CDR1 reads SEHNR; CDR2 reads FQNEAQ (reference sequence). The CDR3 bases are TGTGCCAGCAGTAAGACAGAAAGCTATGGCTACACCTTC. Encoded protein: CASSKTESYGYTF.

This clone has only one observation. This chain connects TRBV27 to TRBJ1-1; a possible D gene is TRBD1 (5 bases). This CDR3 region has 13 residues. Germline V gene data show CDR1 as MNHEY and CDR2 as SMNVEV (reference sequence). V gave up 8 bases and J gave up 3 bases, with 13 bases separating them. The CDR3 region is CASFRGRYTEAFF. The CDR3 nucleotides read TGTGCCAGCTTCCGGGGGAGGTACACTGAAGCTTTCTTT.

Judged by abundance, this clone is medium-sized. The V gene is TRBV25-1, the J gene TRBJ2-3; 7 bases line up with TRBD2. Trimming took 3 bases from V and 1 from J; bases not matched to a gene: 13. This CDR3 contains 18 residues. Germline loops: CDR1 MGHDK, CDR2 SYGVNS. The CDR3, as DNA: TGTGCCAGCAGTGACCTAAACGCCGGGACTAAGGGCACAGATACGCAGTATTTT. Amino acids: CASSDLNAGTKGTDTQYF. Complete variable domain (other parts from reference TRBV25-1 and TRBJ2-3): EADIYQTPRYLVIGTGKKITLECSQTMGHDKMYWYQQDPGMELHLIHYSYGVNSTEKGDLSSESTVSRIRTEHFPLTLESARPSHTSQYLCASSDLNAGTKGTDTQYFGPGTRLTVL.

The chain recombines TRBV13 with TRBJ1-3, with D possibly matching TRBD1 (6 bases). Trimming took off 0 bases at V and 7 bases at J, with 13 bases between the two ends. CDR1 and CDR2 (germline): PRHDT, FYEKMQ (reference sequence). The CDR3 runs 15 residues. The CDR3 sequence is CASSLGPGEGNTIYF. The DNA for the CDR3 is TGTGCCAGCAGCTTAGGGCCAGGGGAAGGCAACACCATATATTTT.

The gene calls are TRBV11-2 and TRBJ1-4; no clear D gene. Germline CDR1 reads SGHAT; CDR2 reads FQNNGV. The V and J ends lost 1 base and 0 bases respectively, with 9 bases between them. The CDR3 is made up of 16 amino acids. CDR3 sequence (DNA): TGTGCCAGCAGCTTAGGGGCCGCCGCAACTAATGAAAAACTGTTTTTT. Its translation is CASSLGAAATNEKLFF.

The chain links TRBV27 to TRBJ1-5; the D gene is possibly TRBD1 (5 bases). Per germline, CDR1 MNHEY and CDR2 SMNVEV (reference sequence). This CDR3 has 16 amino acids. The V gene lost 5 bases and the J gene lost 4 bases, with 18 bases spanning the gap. The CDR3 protein is CASSPSAGEANQPQHF. CDR3 in DNA: TGTGCCAGCAGTCCCTCGGCGGGGGAGGCTAATCAGCCCCAGCATTTT.

The chain recombines TRBV12-5 with TRBJ2-7; D possibly corresponds to TRBD2 (6 bases). The germline V and J ends were trimmed by 4 bases and 2 bases, with 21 bases remaining between them. Germline V CDR1 and CDR2: LGHNT, FRNRAP. The CDR3 consists of 17 residues. The CDR3 sequence: CASGSGDSDTLPYEQYF. The CDR3 region has the DNA TGTGCTAGTGGTTCCGGGGACTCGGACACACTTCCCTACGAGCAGTACTTC.

CDR3: CASSVRREQFF. CDR3 in DNA: TGTGCCAGCAGTGTCCGGCGTGAGCAGTTCTTC. The chain recombines TRBV2 with TRBJ2-1; D remains ambiguous. V lost 4 bases and J 9 bases, leaving 7 bases between the germline ends. CDR3 length equals 11 residues. Per the germline V gene, CDR1 is SNHLY and CDR2 is FYNNEI.